The subject of this entry is one TCR beta chain. The method was immunoSEQ multiplex PCR; TCRdb's version includes in-frame clones alone and lacks a portion of them. The data contain 76,000 or so clones, around 86% of them singletons. The CDR3 spans 13 residues. Germline V CDR1 and CDR2: SNHLY, FYNNEI. V lost 1 base to trimming and J lost 2 bases, with 5 bases between them. This sample was included in a study of control samples from healthy donors and cancer patients. The sample taken for sequencing was PBMCs. The clonotype comes from a woman in her forties or fifties with colorectal cancer. V gene TRBV2 combines with J gene TRBJ1-1; D is uncertain. The CDR3 coding sequence is TGTGCCAGCAGTGAAGGTCCAAACACTGAAGCTTTCTTT. Residues: CASSEGPNTEAFF.